This record covers a single TCR beta chain. Its antigen has not been determined. No qualities accompany the bases; no much larger clone lies one base away. Whole blood was collected in K2EDTA tubes by collaborating institutions according to the institutions' own protocols. Collaborator samples were shipped for TCRbeta analysis as frozen whole blood, isolated PBMCs, or DNA extracted from either sample type. The CDR3 contains 13 residues, cysteine and phenylalanine counted. Only the CDR3 DNA is retained, 39 bases long and in frame from the first base. Trimming leaves V shorter by 6 bases and J shorter by 3 bases, with the junction holding 3 bases beyond the gene matches. CDR1 is given as MNHEY and CDR2 as SVGAGI, both from the germline V gene. The sample originates from a study of blood T cell repertoires in COVID-19 (dated by TCRdb to about 2020). Context from the whole study: Samples from collaborators originated in the United States, Italy and Spain and spanned both the acute and convalescent phases of COVID-19. The material from the prospective study consisted of cDNA or gDNA derived from T cells, B-cell-depleted T cells, or PBMCs. Deeply sampled blood TCRbeta repertoires from subjects exposed to, actively infected with, or recovered from COVID-19 were included in the dataset. The repertoires were released in a freely available public database meant as a resource for research on the immune response to SARS-CoV-2. Samples came from the ongoing ImmuneRACE study (first 160 participants) plus 1,254 subjects from 6 global collaborators. Sample metadata almost always included a de-identified subject ID, COVID-19 status, age in years and sex. Where HLA class I and class II types were available, the types were taken from metadata supplied by the sample provider, not from assay-based typing.

Study-wide findings and limitations: The amount of clinical and demographic metadata varied by source and participant and was provided uncurated.

The immunoSEQ Assay, a bias-controlled multiplex PCR, was used to amplify TCRbeta CDR3 regions from genomic DNA. Regarding the original processing steps: Nucleated cell counts per sample were estimated from amplification of reference gene primers within the assay. To quantify the absolute abundance of each unique TCRbeta CDR3 rearrangement, sequence reads were collapsed and filtered. For each sample, productive Simpson clonality was calculated as the square root of Simpson's diversity index over productive rearrangements. TCRdb obtained this table from immuneACCESS and retained in-frame rearrangements with V and J assigned. These tables miss some clones; where compared with another copy, unresolved V genes account for less than half of the shortfall, and the remainder is unexplained. V and J calls and clone size are as listed in that table; D and trimming were resolved from the DNA. The sample includes some 70,000 clones, with roughly 85% observed a single time. Together, the top ten hold under 1.5% of the sample.

This TCR derives from a woman aged 55-70 years with acute or convalescent COVID-19. The material sequenced was peripheral blood. The chain was built from TRBV6-5 and TRBJ2-7, with 9 middle bases fitting TRBD1. CDR3 loop: CASRPGQGYEQYF. The DNA sequence is given as TGTGCCAGCAGACCGGGACAGGGCTACGAGCAGTACTTC.